This T cell receptor (beta chain) comes out of a study of Ad26.COV2.S vaccination and SARS-CoV-2 variants. The treatment: roughly 19 received Ad26.COV2.S at low or high dose, single or two shots; roughly five received placebo; per-sample allocation not given. The investigators took samples on day 63 after the first vaccine or placebo injection. Only in-frame clones appear in the TCRdb table, and some are missing; sequencing was by immunoSEQ multiplex PCR. The sample contains 360,000 or so clones, roughly 87% of which appear only once. The source was peripheral blood, collected in a trial of Ad26.COV2.S vaccine versus placebo. The source of this sequence is a person between 18 and 65 years old who received the Ad26.COV2.S COVID-19 vaccine or a placebo.

DNA for the CDR3: TGTGCCAGCAGTTTAAAACCAACCGAACACCTCAGGGGAGGGACCGGGGAGCTGTTTTTT. It yields the protein CASSLKPTEHLRGGTGELFF. The rearrangement uses TRBV27 and TRBJ2-2, with D perhaps matching TRBD2 (7 bases). Trimming took 2 bases from V and 5 from J, leaving 27 bases between them. The CDR3 is made up of 20 amino acids. Germline CDR1 reads MNHEY; CDR2 reads SMNVEV (reference sequence).